A selection of T cell receptor beta chains follows, all from one sample in a study of shared clonotypes between healthy human individuals. The repertoire was sequenced with immunoSEQ multiplex PCR; TCRdb's copy has only in-frame clones and lacks some. The sample holds about 1,800,000 clones, roughly 95% seen once. Sequencing was done on a sample of naive CD8+ T cells sorted from blood. Receptor source: a man aged 18 to 30 in good health. Both conserved end residues are trimmed from each CDR3. The order of the fields is V gene, CDR3 length, clone size, CDR3 protein. The size entry is marked missing in some rows and otherwise reads once, few, many or a size class.

>TRBV9|11|.
ASSIGIYNEQF
>TRBV30|15|.
AWRDPDRGLYNSPLH
>TRBV9|13|.
ASSVGGGSDTEAF
>TRBV10-1|15|.
ASSESGTSGNTGELF
>TRBV9|15|.
ASSVTGSRSDQETQY
>TRBV28|14|.
ASSSPQEWVGKTQY
>TRBV29-1|17|.
SVEYAIGASGGSTDTQY
>TRBV11-2|14|.
ASSSALKRELNEQF
>TRBV9|12|once
ASSPRQSTDTQY
>TRBV28|11|.
ASSSTEFYGYT
>TRBV29-1|11|.
SVDRLATGELF
>TRBV29-1|11|.
SVPGQGLDGYT
>TRBV9|14|.
ASSVEVGTGNNEQF
>TRBV7-2|15|.
ASSSGPYLLNSYEQY
>TRBV5-1|12|.
ASSLTGGTYEQY
>TRBV19|12|.
ASSPRQSNYGYT
>TRBV11-2|14|.
ASSLVLGGSVGKLF
>TRBV30|14|.
AWSRELAGDADTQY
>TRBV19|14|once
ASNSLVNRGITEAF
>TRBV6-5|13|.
ASTLNRVRDQPQH
>TRBV19|12|once
ASSITTGWYEQY
>TRBV19|11|once
ASPGPLQDTIY
>TRBV11-3|13|.
ASSLTGGPYNEQF
>TRBV7-2|12|.
ASSWGQGSSPLH
>TRBV4-1|13|.
ASSQERGSPVGYT
>TRBV12-5|10|once
ASGLGEDTQY
>TRBV4-3|15|once
ASSQESGGRGNSPLH
>TRBV11-1|14|few
ASSLRGTSPTDTQY
>TRBV18|13|.
ASSPRTGVYNEQF
>TRBV28|11|.
ASSGVGGEKLF
>TRBV9|12|.
ASSASGRDHEQF
>TRBV7-6|13|.
ASSLESREEETQY
>TRBV7-9|12|.
ASSSGTGVYEQY
>TRBV6-1|15|.
ASSEEAGDAGANVLT
>TRBV27|13|.
ATSGGLPLTDTQY
>TRBV28|12|.
ASEEEGIEGPQH
>TRBV5-1|15|.
ASSSLGSGQGLNEQF
>TRBV4-1|13|.
ASSQGQGVTGELF
>TRBV6-1|14|.
ASSEARSRGGQPQH